This T cell receptor beta chain appears in the sequencing data of a study of blood T cell repertoires in COVID-19 (dated by TCRdb to the early 2020s). For the study in its entirety: Collaborator samples came from the United States, Italy and Spain and covered acute and convalescent phases of COVID-19. The prospective study material was composed of cDNA or gDNA derived from T cells, B-cell-depleted T cells, or PBMCs. Deeply sampled blood TCRbeta repertoires from subjects exposed to, actively infected with, or recovered from COVID-19 were included in the dataset. The repertoires were released in a freely available public database meant as a resource for research on the immune response to SARS-CoV-2. The samples were drawn from two sources: the first 160 participants of the ongoing ImmuneRACE study, and over 950 subjects contributed by 6 global collaborators. The sample metadata nearly always contained a de-identified subject ID, COVID-19 status, age in years and sex. Where available, HLA class I and class II types were taken from metadata supplied by the sample provider and were not determined by assay-based typing. Paper-wide results and their limitations: Clinical and demographic metadata were provided uncurated, with the amount varying by source and participant.

Collaborating institutions collected whole blood in K2EDTA tubes following their own protocols. For TCRbeta analysis, collaborator samples were shipped as frozen whole blood, as isolated PBMCs, or as DNA extracted from either sample type. Taken from cysteine to phenylalanine, the CDR3 has 14 residues. Only the CDR3 DNA is retained, 42 bases long and in frame from the first base. The germline V gene (reference sequence) provides CDR1 LNHDA and CDR2 SQIVND. V loses 6 bases of germline sequence and J loses 5 bases, and the interval between the two ends is 16 bases. A remark on this clone: Its antigen target is currently unknown. One base away there is no much larger clone; base qualities are not given.

TCRbeta CDR3 regions were amplified from genomic DNA using the immunoSEQ Assay, a bias-controlled multiplex PCR. The authors' analysis ran thus. The number of nucleated cells in each sample was estimated by amplification of reference gene primers within the assay. To quantify the absolute abundance of each unique TCRbeta CDR3 rearrangement, sequence reads were collapsed and filtered. Productive Simpson clonality was computed per sample as the square root of Simpson's diversity index over productive rearrangements. What TCRdb holds here is the immuneACCESS table cut down to in-frame rearrangements. Part of the clones is not present; checked against another copy, under half of the missing clones reflect an unresolved V gene, and the others are unexplained. D and trimming were read from the DNA, whereas the V and J calls and clone size are those reported in that table. The sample table lists 200,000 to 250,000 clones, about four fifths of them with a count of one. Of the sample, about an eighth falls within the top ten clones.

The sequence derives from a middle-aged woman with acute or convalescent COVID-19. The sequenced sample consisted of peripheral blood. The sequence links TRBV19 to TRBJ1-1, with no confident D gene call. The CDR3 sequence is CASSQTVTVTEAFF. The nucleotide sequence reads TGTGCCAGTAGCCAAACAGTGACGGTTACTGAAGCTTTCTTT.